Below, 30 T cell receptor beta chains from the same sample are listed, as sequenced in a study of blood T cell repertoires in COVID-19. Repertoires were generated with immunoSEQ multiplex PCR, while TCRdb's copy carries only in-frame clones and drops some. The sample lists roughly 170,000 clones; about 80% were seen once. The sample consisted of peripheral blood. The receptors derive from a human donor in a cohort sampled during active COVID-19.

The chain has TRBV18 and TRBJ1-5; weak D call: TRBD1 (5 bases). V was trimmed by 3 bases and J by 4 bases, leaving 10 bases between them. The CDR3 consists of 14 residues. CDR1 is KGHSH and CDR2 is LQKENI in the germline V gene. CDR3 nucleotides: TGTGCCAGCTCACCCGGGACTCAAAATCAGCCCCAGCATTTT. Its translation is CASSPGTQNQPQHF.

This chain connects TRBV5-6 to TRBJ2-2; 10 bases fit TRBD2. The ends lost 0 bases at V and 6 bases at J; junction bases unmatched: 5. CDR1 is SGHDT and CDR2 is YYEEEE in the germline V gene. The CDR3 is 16 amino acids. The CDR3 here is CASSLVGTSDSGELFF. The CDR3 region has the DNA TGTGCCAGCAGCTTGGTCGGGACTAGCGATTCCGGGGAGCTGTTTTTT.

The chain combines TRBV6-5 with TRBJ1-2, with 7 positions matching TRBD1. Germline V gives CDR1 MNHEY, CDR2 SVGAGI. V dropped 5 bases and J dropped 6; count of bases not matched to a gene: 3. CDR3 length: 12 residues. The CDR3 region has the DNA TGTGCCAGCAGTAGGGGGCAGGATGGCTACACCTTC. Protein product: CASSRGQDGYTF.

The chain couples TRBV5-1 to TRBJ1-4; D not resolved. Germline V gene lookup returns CDR1 SGHRS and CDR2 YFSETQ. Trimming removed 0 bases at V and 7 bases at J, with 13 bases between. The CDR3 has 15 residues. The CDR3 loop is CASSLAPSTGEKLFF. The CDR3 DNA reads TGCGCCAGCAGCTTGGCCCCCTCAACGGGTGAAAAACTGTTTTTT.

This chain uses TRBV14 with TRBJ2-5; D not certain. This CDR3 contains 17 residues. The V gene lost 1 base and the J gene lost 0 bases, with 15 bases spanning the gap. CDR1 is SGHDN, CDR2 FVKESK, per germline. The CDR3 here is CASSQGPGSRDQETQYF. In DNA, the CDR3 is TGTGCCAGCAGCCAAGGTCCCGGTTCAAGAGACCAAGAGACCCAGTACTTC.

The J gene is TRBJ1-1, the V gene TRBV5-1; no definite D call. Germline V gives CDR1 SGHRS, CDR2 YFSETQ. V dropped 4 bases and J dropped 5 bases, with 18 bases sitting between them. The CDR3 length is 15 residues. This CDR3 is CASSPGSGGRTEAFF. CDR3 in DNA: TGCGCCAGCAGCCCCGGATCCGGAGGGAGGACTGAAGCTTTCTTT.

The chain uses TRBV15 and TRBJ1-2; D is uncertain. The ends were cut back, 5 bases at V and 2 bases at J, with 15 bases in the middle. The germline V gene has CDR1 LNHNV and CDR2 YYDKDF (reference sequence). The CDR3 contains 15 residues. The CDR3 DNA is TGTGCCACCAGCTACCCTCACCGCGGAAACTATGGCTACACCTTC. This sequence encodes CATSYPHRGNYGYTF.

This sequence joins TRBV10-2 and TRBJ1-1, with D possibly TRBD1 on 5 matching bases. The CDR3 length is 15 residues. V gave up 2 bases and J gave up 1 base, with 11 bases separating them. Germline lookup yields CDR1 WSHSY and CDR2 SAAADI. CDR3 DNA: TGCGCCAGCAGTGAGACTCTGACAGAGAACACTGAAGCTTTCTTT. This encodes CASSETLTENTEAFF.

The rearrangement links TRBV25-1 to TRBJ1-2; D ambiguous. Trimming removed 2 bases from V and 8 bases from J, with 12 bases in between. The CDR3 consists of 13 residues. Germline V gene lookup returns CDR1 MGHDK and CDR2 SYGVNS. As DNA, the CDR3 is TGTGCCAGCAGTGAAAGGCCCCCCGGGGGCTACACCTTC. Translated, it gives CASSERPPGGYTF.

The J gene is TRBJ2-7, the V gene TRBV4-1; possibly TRBD2 for D (5 bases). Germline V gives CDR1 MGHRA, CDR2 YSYEKL. V was clipped by 2 bases and J by 2 bases, with 10 bases between them. CDR3 size: 14 residues. CDR3 sequence (DNA): TGCGCCAGCAGCCAACCGGAGGTAACCTACGAGCAGTACTTC. It translates to CASSQPEVTYEQYF.

The V call is TRBV6-5, the J call TRBJ1-4; 8 bases line up with TRBD1. The CDR3 runs 15 residues. J was trimmed by 5 bases and V by 7 bases; bases with no gene match: 9. The germline CDR1 and CDR2 sequences are MNHEY and SVGAGI. The CDR3 loop is CASIQDRVLNEKLFF. The CDR3 DNA reads TGTGCCAGCATACAGGACAGGGTTCTGAATGAAAAACTGTTTTTT.

This clone was observed many times. The chain couples TRBV6-1 to TRBJ1-3, with D possibly TRBD1 on 6 matching bases. V was clipped by 4 bases and J by 0 bases, with 16 bases between them. The CDR3 length is 17 residues. Germline V CDR1 and CDR2: MNHNS, SASEGT. CDR3 region: CASSVWTVQDSGNTIYF. Here the CDR3 DNA reads TGTGCCAGCAGTGTTTGGACAGTCCAAGACTCTGGAAACACCATATATTTT.

V and J are TRBV5-4 and TRBJ1-1; D is perhaps TRBD1 (5 bases). The V end was cut by 3 bases, the J end by 0 bases, with 9 bases between. CDR3 length: 14 amino acids. Per germline, CDR1 SGHNT and CDR2 YYREEE (reference sequence). The CDR3 region is CASSWGRMNTEAFF. For the CDR3, the DNA is TGTGCCAGCAGCTGGGGCAGAATGAACACTGAAGCTTTCTTT.

The chain combines TRBV12-3 or TRBV12-4 with TRBJ1-5, with D unresolved. The CDR3 runs to 13 residues. With 2 bases removed from V and 6 bases from J, the gap between germline ends came to 8 bases. The DNA of the CDR3 is TGTGCCAGCAGTTTACTTTACGGTCAGCCCCAGCATTTT. This sequence encodes CASSLLYGQPQHF.

This clone was seen once. The V and J genes are TRBV2 and TRBJ2-7; 10 bases line up with TRBD1. The length of the CDR3 is 14 residues. J gave up 2 bases and V 6 bases, and 4 bases lay outside the gene matches. The germline gives CDR1 SNHLY, CDR2 FYNNEI. The CDR3 DNA is TGTGCCAGCAGAAGACAGGGGGCTACCTACGAGCAGTACTTC. This gives the protein CASRRQGATYEQYF.

The V call is TRBV4-1, the J call TRBJ1-1; 9 nucleotides match TRBD1. The CDR3 runs 16 residues. CDR1 and CDR2 from the germline V gene are MGHRA and YSYEKL. Unmatched junction bases numbered 7, after V lost 2 bases and J lost 3 bases. The CDR3 is CASSQYTGGVDTEAFF. In DNA form, the CDR3 reads TGCGCCAGCAGCCAATATACAGGGGGCGTGGACACTGAAGCTTTCTTT.

This chain uses TRBV11-3 with TRBJ1-2, with 7 bases matching TRBD1. The CDR3 has 17 amino acids. CDR1 and CDR2 (germline): SGHNT, YENEEA. The junction had 17 bases not matched to a gene; V was cut back by 5 bases and J by 5 bases. CDR3 in DNA: TGTGCCAGCAGCGCATGCGGTAGAGGGGGCGTATGTTATGGCTACACCTTC. This gives the protein CASSACGRGGVCYGYTF.

The V gene is TRBV2, the J gene TRBJ1-4, with D possibly matching TRBD1 (5 bases). Germline V CDR1 and CDR2: SNHLY, FYNNEI. The CDR3 is 16 amino acids. V lost 5 bases and J lost 0, with 13 bases in between. CDR3 in amino acids: CASSSSDSATNEKLFF. The CDR3 DNA sequence: TGTGCCAGCAGTAGCTCTGACAGTGCAACTAATGAAAAACTGTTTTTT.

The chain recombines TRBV5-1 with TRBJ1-1; no clear D gene. Germline V CDR1 and CDR2: SGHRS, YFSETQ. This CDR3 has 13 amino acids. The V end was cut by 0 bases, the J end by 5 bases, with 8 bases between. The DNA of the CDR3 is TGCGCCAGCAGCTTGGAGGGAGAGACTGAAGCTTTCTTT. It specifies CASSLEGETEAFF.

The CDR3 sequence: CASSPGTGGSGELFF. DNA of the CDR3: TGCGCCAGCAGCCCCGGGACAGGGGGTTCCGGGGAGCTGTTTTTT. The chain links TRBV5-1 to TRBJ2-2; TRBD1 agrees at 11 bases. Germline lookup yields CDR1 SGHRS and CDR2 YFSETQ. The CDR3 is made up of 15 amino acids. V trimming: 4 bases; J trimming: 6 bases; junction bases outside the gene matches: 5. Using reference TRBV5-1 and TRBJ2-2 for the parts outside the CDR3, the full variable domain is KAGVTQTPRYLIKTRGQQVTLSCSPISGHRSVSWYQQTPGQGLQFLFEYFSETQRNKGNFPGRFSGRQFSNSRSEMNVSTLELGDSALYLCASSPGTGGSGELFFGEGSRLTVL.

The chain carries TRBV3-1 (or the pseudogene TRBV3-2) and TRBJ2-2; 8 bases map to TRBD2. With V trimmed by 4 bases and J by 4 bases, 5 bases remained unmatched. The CDR3 totals 15 residues. Germline assignment: CDR1 LGHDT and CDR2 YNNKEL (reference sequence). The chain's CDR3 is CASSLAGGRTGELFF. The CDR3 DNA follows: TGTGCCAGCAGCCTGGCGGGGGGACGCACCGGGGAGCTGTTTTTT.

The V gene is TRBV30, the J gene TRBJ1-2; D call uncertain. The CDR3 spans 12 residues. The V end lost 2 bases, the J end lost 6 bases, and 10 bases lay between the germline ends. Germline V CDR1 and CDR2: GTSNPN, SVGIG (reference sequence). The CDR3 DNA is TGTGCCTGGAGTCCTATGAGGGATGGCTACACCTTC. It translates to CAWSPMRDGYTF.

This clone has just a few counts. The J gene is TRBJ2-7, the V gene TRBV13, with 7 bases that match TRBD1. V gave up 2 bases and J gave up 2 bases; unmatched junction bases: 9. The CDR3 spans 16 residues. The germline CDR1 and CDR2 sequences are PRHDT and FYEKMQ (reference sequence). The CDR3 coding sequence is TGTGCCAGCAGCTTATATGGGGACAGAGGGCCCTACGAGCAGTACTTC. Protein sequence: CASSLYGDRGPYEQYF. The entire variable domain, with the rest obtained from reference TRBV13 and TRBJ2-7, is as follows: AAGVIQSPRHLIKEKRETATLKCYPIPRHDTVYWYQQGPGQDPQFLISFYEKMQSDKGSIPDRFSAQQFSDYHSELNMSSLELGDSALYFCASSLYGDRGPYEQYFGPGTRLTVT.

This chain connects TRBV27 to TRBJ2-7; the D gene is possibly TRBD1 (5 bases). The CDR3 length is 13 residues. With 1 base removed from V and 4 bases from J, the gap between germline ends came to 8 bases. The V gene's germline CDR1 is MNHEY and CDR2 SMNVEV (reference sequence). In nucleotides, the CDR3 is TGTGCCAGCAGTTTATTCAGACAGTACGAGCAGTACTTC. Translation gives CASSLFRQYEQYF.

The chain recombines TRBV9 with TRBJ2-1, with 7 bases that match TRBD2. Looked up from germline, CDR1 is SGDLS and CDR2 is YYNGEE. The CDR3 sequence is 13 residues long. Trimming cost V 3 bases and J 7 bases; bases outside gene matches: 4. CDR3 in amino acids: CASSGGLSNEQFF. The CDR3 DNA is TGTGCCAGCAGCGGGGGACTATCGAATGAGCAGTTCTTC.

The gene calls are TRBV5-5 and TRBJ2-7; 9 positions match TRBD1. Germline CDR1 is SGHKS and CDR2 is YYEKEE (reference sequence). This CDR3 has 16 amino acids. The ends lost 5 bases at V and 6 bases at J; junction bases unmatched: 15. The CDR3 region is CASSKSAGTGLFEQYF. In nucleotides, the CDR3 is TGTGCCAGCAGTAAGAGCGCCGGGACAGGGCTATTCGAGCAGTACTTC. The variable domain in full, with the rest retrieved from reference TRBV5-5 and TRBJ2-7, is DAGVTQSPTHLIKTRGQQVTLRCSPISGHKSVSWYQQVLGQGPQFIFQYYEKEERGRGNFPDRFSARQFPNYSSELNVNALLLGDSALYLCASSKSAGTGLFEQYFGPGTRLTVT.

The table lists this clone with a count of one. The rearrangement uses TRBV2 and TRBJ2-5; TRBD1 is a possible D gene (5 bases). The ends were cut back, 9 bases at V and 5 bases at J, with 13 bases in the middle. The CDR3 consists of 12 residues. The germline V gene has CDR1 SNHLY and CDR2 FYNNEI. For the CDR3, the DNA is TGTGCCAGGGGGCTGTCGTATGAGACCCAGTACTTC. This gives the protein CARGLSYETQYF. Full variable domain (rest looked up from reference TRBV2 and TRBJ2-5): EPEVTQTPSHQVTQMGQEVILRCVPISNHLYFYWYRQILGQKVEFLVSFYNNEISEKSEIFDDQFSVERPDGSNFTLKIRSTKLEDSAMYFCARGLSYETQYFGPGTRLLVL.

The CDR3, as DNA: TGCGCCAGCAGCCAAGAGCCCAGCTCCTACGAGCAGTACTTC. Translation: CASSQEPSSYEQYF. The rearrangement uses TRBV4-1 and TRBJ2-7; D gene unclear. Germline CDR1 is MGHRA and CDR2 is YSYEKL. This CDR3 is 14 amino acids long. Trimming took off 0 bases at V and 0 bases at J, with 6 bases between the two ends.

This sequence joins TRBV6-1 and TRBJ1-5; D remains ambiguous. CDR3 length: 15 amino acids. Germline V CDR1 and CDR2: MNHNS, SASEGT. The ends were cut back, 0 bases at V and 2 bases at J, with 8 bases in the middle. The CDR3 region is CASSEAGVGNQPQHF. The DNA of the CDR3 is TGTGCCAGCAGTGAAGCCGGGGTAGGCAATCAGCCCCAGCATTTT.

V gene TRBV2 combines with J gene TRBJ1-3, with TRBD1 identical over 7 bases. This CDR3 spans 18 amino acids. The V gene's germline CDR1 is SNHLY and CDR2 FYNNEI. Unmatched junction bases numbered 18, after V lost 6 bases and J lost 4 bases. This CDR3 reads CASSPNPRTGVFGNTIYF. The CDR3 region has the DNA TGTGCCAGCAGCCCAAATCCCCGTACAGGGGTATTCGGAAACACCATATATTTT.